There are many counts of the clone carrying this TCR beta chain. Its antigen is unidentified. As to time point: newly diagnosed GD, antithyroid drugs for less than 3 months. Researchers made the TCR library from RNA that was extracted from PBMCs. This sample is drawn from a study of regulatory T cells in long-lasting Graves disease. Arm-PCR of CDR3 regions with iRepertoire HTBI primers generated TCR beta libraries. TCRdb re-called the multiplex PCR reads with MiXCR, one entry per CDR3 protein. The top ten hold about 23% of the sample, which has 420,000 or so distinct CDR3 sequences, 15% to 20% seen once. V was shortened by 1 base and J by 5 bases, with 12 bases between the two germline ends. Germline V CDR1 and CDR2: SEHNR, FQNEAQ (reference sequence). The CDR3 sequence is 15 residues long. Findings and limits, study-wide: Limited samples may have lowered accuracy.

The sample also formed part of further work on T cells in Graves' hyperthyroidism and ophthalmopathy.

The TCR comes from a young woman with Graves disease. This specimen consisted of peripheral blood mononuclear cells (PBMCs), obtained at new diagnosis, from a patient treated with antithyroid drugs. V usage is TRBV7-9 and J usage is TRBJ2-1; no clear D. CDR3 residues: CASSLVSRHDNEQFF. The CDR3 nucleotides read TGTGCCAGCAGCTTAGTTAGTCGTCACGACAATGAGCAGTTCTTC.